Here is one T cell receptor (beta chain) with its context. Its target is not known. This entry belongs to a study of cytomegalovirus exposure and HLA in healthy donors. The study's findings and limits: Reported results showed that the classifier diagnosed cytomegalovirus status with high specificity and sensitivity.

This CDR3 has 15 amino acids. With 3 bases removed from V and 4 bases from J, the gap between germline ends came to 16 bases. CDR1 is GTSNPN and CDR2 is SVGIG in the germline V gene (reference sequence). PCR used 60 Vbeta primers and 13 Jbeta primers. Study processing details: In a later analysis, of approximately 81 million unique beta chains, roughly 10 million appeared in at least two donors. Produced via immunoSEQ multiplex PCR; TCRdb's table is partial and in-frame only. That table gives V, J and clone size, and the DNA gave D and trimming. The sample yields 140,000 to 150,000 clones, 75% to 90% seen once.

The sequenced material came from PBMCs. The TCR sequence derives from a man aged 40-49 years in good health and CMV-seronegative. The chain employs TRBV30 and TRBJ1-5; no clear D gene. CDR3 residues: CAWRQDTSTNQPQHF. Written as DNA, the CDR3 is TGTGCCTGGAGGCAGGATACCTCAACAAATCAGCCCCAGCATTTT.